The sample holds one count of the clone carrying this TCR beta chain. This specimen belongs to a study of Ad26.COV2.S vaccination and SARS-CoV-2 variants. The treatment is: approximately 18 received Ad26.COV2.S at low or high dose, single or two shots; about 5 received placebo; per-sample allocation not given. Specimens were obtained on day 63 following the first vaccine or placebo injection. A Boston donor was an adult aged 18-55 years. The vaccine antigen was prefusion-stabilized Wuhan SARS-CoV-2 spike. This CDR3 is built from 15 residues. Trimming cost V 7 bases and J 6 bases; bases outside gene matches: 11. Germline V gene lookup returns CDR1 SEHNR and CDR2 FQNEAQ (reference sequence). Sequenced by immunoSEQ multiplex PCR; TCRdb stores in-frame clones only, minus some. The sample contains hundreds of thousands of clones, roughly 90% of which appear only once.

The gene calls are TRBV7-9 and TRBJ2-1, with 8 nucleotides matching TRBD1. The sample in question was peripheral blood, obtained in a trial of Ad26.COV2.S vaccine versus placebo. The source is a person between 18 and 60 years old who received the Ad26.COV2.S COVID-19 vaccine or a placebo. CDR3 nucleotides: TGTGCCAGCACCGATCAGGGGGCCCCTGGCAATGAGCAGTTCTTC. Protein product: CASTDQGAPGNEQFF. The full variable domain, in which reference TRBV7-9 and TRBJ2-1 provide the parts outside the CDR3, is DTGVSQNPRHKITKRGQNVTFRCDPISEHNRLYWYRQTLGQGPEFLTYFQNEAQLEKSRLLSDRFSAERPKGSFSTLEIQRTEQGDSAMYLCASTDQGAPGNEQFFGPGTRLTVL.